The clone carrying this T cell receptor beta chain was recorded a few times. This sample is part of a study of blood T cell repertoires in COVID-19. On the study more broadly: Collection of acute and convalescent COVID-19 samples took place in the United States, Italy and Spain. PBMCs, B-cell-depleted T cells, or T cells provided the cDNA or gDNA that made up the material.

Under the authors' procedure: Amplification with reference gene primers provided the estimates of nucleated cell counts. TCRdb's table, derived via immunoSEQ multiplex PCR, lists solely in-frame clones and lacks some. Clone size and V and J calls were adopted from that table, with D and trimming inferred from the DNA. The repertoire holds about 140,000 clones, more than 75% seen once, with about 5.8% in the top ten. Unmatched junction bases numbered 11, after V lost 6 bases and J lost 6 bases. This CDR3 contains 16 residues. Germline CDR1 MDHEN, CDR2 SYDVKM. The receptor comes from a human donor in a cohort sampled during active COVID-19. This chain joins TRBV28 and TRBJ2-2; TRBD1 matches 9 bases. The specimen sequenced was peripheral blood. The CDR3 protein is CASRKGTGIFAGELFF. The CDR3 region has the DNA TGTGCCAGCAGGAAGGGGACAGGGATTTTTGCCGGGGAGCTGTTTTTT.